A single sample gave rise to the 8 T cell receptor beta chains below, sequenced in a study of T cells in Graves' hyperthyroidism and ophthalmopathy. There were TCR beta CDR3 regions amplified from RNA transcripts. TCR CDR3 underwent first-round RT-PCR with the HTBI primer set. TCRdb itself ran the multiplex PCR reads through MiXCR, one entry per CDR3 protein. The profile shows about 700,000 distinct CDR3 sequences, 13% to 15% of them singletons. Sequences were obtained from blood. The origin of the receptors is a woman between 18 and 29 years old with Graves' hyperthyroidism.

As DNA, the CDR3 is TGTGCCAGCAGTCTGACTGCCGCCGAGCAGTACTTC. Encoded protein: CASSLTAAEQYF. The gene calls are TRBV12-3 or TRBV12-4 and TRBJ2-7; D is undetermined. V lost 5 bases and J lost 6, with 11 bases in between. The length of the CDR3 is 12 residues.

This clonotype was counted at least ten times. CDR3 DNA: TGTGCCAGCAGTGAAAATAAGGGCTGGGACACTGAAGCTTTCTTT. Its translation is CASSENKGWDTEAFF. This chain connects TRBV6-1 to TRBJ1-1; D uncertain. The CDR3 consists of 15 residues. The V gene lost 2 bases and the J gene lost 3 bases, with 13 bases spanning the gap. CDR1 is MNHNS, CDR2 SASEGT, per germline.

The table lists this clonotype with a few counts. The chain links TRBV29-1 to TRBJ1-2; perhaps TRBD1 as D (6 bases). CDR3 length equals 14 residues. The V end was cut by 6 bases, the J end by 1 base, with 15 bases between. Looked up from germline, CDR1 is SQVTM and CDR2 is ANQGSEA. CDR3 sequence: CSVVTGQSNYGYTF. Here the CDR3 DNA reads TGCAGCGTCGTGACAGGCCAGAGTAACTATGGCTACACCTTC.

This clonotype was observed a few times. V is TRBV6-2 or TRBV6-3 and J is TRBJ2-1, with D perhaps being TRBD1 or TRBD2 (5 bases each). The CDR3 has 16 amino acids. With 0 bases removed from V and 8 bases from J, the gap between germline ends came to 17 bases. Germline lookup yields CDR1 MNHEY and CDR2 SVGEGT. The CDR3 DNA reads as TGTGCCAGCAGTTACTCGAGGCAGGTGATGGGGGATGAGCAGTTCTTC. Protein sequence: CASSYSRQVMGDEQFF.

V is TRBV19 and J is TRBJ1-1; no clear D gene. The CDR3 is 11 amino acids. V was clipped by 7 bases and J by 6 bases, with 9 bases between them. Germline V lookup: CDR1 LNHDA, CDR2 SQIVND (reference sequence). For the CDR3, the DNA is TGTGCCAGTACCCGCGCGTCTGAAGCTTTCTTT. Amino acid sequence: CASTRASEAFF.

Ten or more counts support this clonotype. The chain joins TRBV7-8 to TRBJ2-1; D gene unclear. Germline-derived CDR1 and CDR2 are SGHVS and FQNEAQ. The germline V and J ends were trimmed by 1 base and 3 bases, with 4 bases remaining between them. The length of the CDR3 is 13 residues. This CDR3 is CASSLVIYNEQFF. CDR3 DNA: TGTGCCAGCAGCTTAGTGATCTACAATGAGCAGTTCTTC.

In its sample, this clonotype was seen many times. The chain carries TRBV5-5 and TRBJ2-1; TRBD2 matches at 12 bases. V gave up 0 bases and J gave up 4 bases; unmatched junction bases: 11. The length of the CDR3 is 19 residues. The germline V gene encodes CDR1 SGHKS and CDR2 YYEKEE (reference sequence). The CDR3 is CASSLVTALAGGLYNEQFF. CDR3 DNA sequence: TGTGCCAGCAGCTTGGTGACAGCTCTAGCGGGAGGGCTTTACAATGAGCAGTTCTTC.

This clonotype was seen more than once but under ten times. V is TRBV12-3 or TRBV12-4 and J is TRBJ2-4; TRBD2 might be the D (6 bases). CDR3 length equals 14 residues. The V end lost 6 bases, the J end lost 12 bases, and 21 bases lay between the germline ends. The CDR3 here is CASSLGEVVVRQYF. For the CDR3, the DNA is TGTGCCAGCAGCCTGGGGGAGGTTGTGGTCCGTCAGTACTTC.